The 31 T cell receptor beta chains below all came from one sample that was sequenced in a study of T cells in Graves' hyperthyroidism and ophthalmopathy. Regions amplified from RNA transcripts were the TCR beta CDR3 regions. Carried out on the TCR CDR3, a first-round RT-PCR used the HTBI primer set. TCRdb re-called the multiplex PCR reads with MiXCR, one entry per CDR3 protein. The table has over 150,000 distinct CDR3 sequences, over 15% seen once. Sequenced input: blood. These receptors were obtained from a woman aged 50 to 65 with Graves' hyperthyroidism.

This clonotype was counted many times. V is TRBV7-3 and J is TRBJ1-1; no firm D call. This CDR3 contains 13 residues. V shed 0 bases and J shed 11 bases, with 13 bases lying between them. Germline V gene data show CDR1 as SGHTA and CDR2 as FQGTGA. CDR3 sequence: CASSLTIGDQAFF. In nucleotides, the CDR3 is TGTGCCAGCAGCTTAACGATAGGAGACCAGGCTTTCTTT.

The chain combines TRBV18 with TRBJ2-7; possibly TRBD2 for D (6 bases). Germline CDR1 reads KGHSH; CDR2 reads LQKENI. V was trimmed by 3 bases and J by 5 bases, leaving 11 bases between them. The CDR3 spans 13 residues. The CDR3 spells CASSPLGEDEQYF. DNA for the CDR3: TGTGCCAGCTCACCGTTGGGGGAGGACGAGCAGTACTTC.

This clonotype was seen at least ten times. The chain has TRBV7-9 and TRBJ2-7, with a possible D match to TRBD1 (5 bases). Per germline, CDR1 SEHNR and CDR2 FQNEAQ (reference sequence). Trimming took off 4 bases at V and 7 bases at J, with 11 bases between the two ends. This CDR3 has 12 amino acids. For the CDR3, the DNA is TGTGCCAGCAGCTCAATTCGGACAGAGCAGTACTTC. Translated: CASSSIRTEQYF.

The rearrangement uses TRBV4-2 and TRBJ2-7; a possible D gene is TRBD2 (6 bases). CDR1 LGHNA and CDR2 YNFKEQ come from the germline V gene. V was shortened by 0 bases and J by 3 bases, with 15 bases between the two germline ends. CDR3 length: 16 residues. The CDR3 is CASSQDWEERDYEQYF. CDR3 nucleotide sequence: TGTGCCAGCAGCCAAGATTGGGAGGAGCGTGACTACGAGCAGTACTTC.

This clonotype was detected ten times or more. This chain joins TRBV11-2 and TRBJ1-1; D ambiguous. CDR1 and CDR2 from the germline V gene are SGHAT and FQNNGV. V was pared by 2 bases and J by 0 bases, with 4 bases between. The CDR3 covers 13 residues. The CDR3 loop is CASSLPLNTEAFF. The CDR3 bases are TGTGCCAGCAGCTTACCCCTGAACACTGAAGCTTTCTTT. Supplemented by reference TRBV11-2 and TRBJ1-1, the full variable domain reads EAGVAQSPRYKIIEKRQSVAFWCNPISGHATLYWYQQILGQGPKLLIQFQNNGVVDDSQLPKDRFSAERLKGVDSTLKIQPAKLEDSAVYLCASSLPLNTEAFFGQGTRLTVV.

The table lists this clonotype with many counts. DNA for the CDR3: TGTGCCAGCAGTCGGGACACCAACTACGAGCAGTACTTC. The encoded protein is CASSRDTNYEQYF. The rearrangement links TRBV12-3 or TRBV12-4 to TRBJ2-7; perhaps TRBD1 as D (6 bases). Trimming stripped 5 bases from V and 3 bases from J, with 11 bases between. This CDR3 spans 13 amino acids.

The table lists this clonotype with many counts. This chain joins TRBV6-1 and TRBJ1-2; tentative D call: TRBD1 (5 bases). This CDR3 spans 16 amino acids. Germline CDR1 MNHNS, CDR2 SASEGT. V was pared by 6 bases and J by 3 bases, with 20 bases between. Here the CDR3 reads CASRKGRGAGDYGYTF. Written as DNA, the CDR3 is TGTGCCAGCAGAAAAGGACGGGGCGCGGGAGACTATGGCTACACCTTC.

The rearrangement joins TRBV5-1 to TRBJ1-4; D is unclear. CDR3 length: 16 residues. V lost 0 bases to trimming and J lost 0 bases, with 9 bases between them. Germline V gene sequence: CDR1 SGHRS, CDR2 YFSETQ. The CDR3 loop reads CASSLGAVATNEKLFF. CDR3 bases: TGCGCCAGCAGCTTGGGGGCAGTTGCAACTAATGAAAAACTGTTTTTT. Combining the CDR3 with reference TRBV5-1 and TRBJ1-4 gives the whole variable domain KAGVTQTPRYLIKTRGQQVTLSCSPISGHRSVSWYQQTPGQGLQFLFEYFSETQRNKGNFPGRFSGRQFSNSRSEMNVSTLELGDSALYLCASSLGAVATNEKLFFGSGTQLSVL.

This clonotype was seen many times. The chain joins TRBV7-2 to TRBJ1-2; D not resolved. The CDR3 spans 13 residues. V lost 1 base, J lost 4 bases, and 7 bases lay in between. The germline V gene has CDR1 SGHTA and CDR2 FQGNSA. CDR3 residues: CASSLGRLYGYTF. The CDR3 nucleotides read TGTGCCAGCAGCTTAGGACGGCTCTATGGCTACACCTTC.

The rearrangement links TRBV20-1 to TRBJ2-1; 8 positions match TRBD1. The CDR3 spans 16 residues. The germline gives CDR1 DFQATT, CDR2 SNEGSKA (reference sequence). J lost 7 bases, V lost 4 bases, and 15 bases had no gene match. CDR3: CSANTIDRGRFNEQFF. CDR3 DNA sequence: TGCAGTGCTAACACGATCGACAGGGGAAGGTTTAATGAGCAGTTCTTC.

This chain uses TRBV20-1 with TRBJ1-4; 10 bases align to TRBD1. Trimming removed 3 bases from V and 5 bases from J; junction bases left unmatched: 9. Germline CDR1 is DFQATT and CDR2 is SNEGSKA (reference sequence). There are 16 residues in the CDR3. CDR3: CSASVFGTGVNEKLFF. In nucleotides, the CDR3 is TGCAGTGCTAGCGTCTTCGGGACAGGGGTGAATGAAAAACTGTTTTTT.

Here the CDR3 DNA reads TGCGCCAGCAGCCAACCCCTGCCCCAAGAGACCCAGTACTTC. Amino acids: CASSQPLPQETQYF. The rearrangement links TRBV4-1 to TRBJ2-5; D unclear. Germline CDR1 reads MGHRA; CDR2 reads YSYEKL. CDR3 length equals 14 residues. V lost 2 bases to trimming and J lost 1 base, with 8 bases between them.

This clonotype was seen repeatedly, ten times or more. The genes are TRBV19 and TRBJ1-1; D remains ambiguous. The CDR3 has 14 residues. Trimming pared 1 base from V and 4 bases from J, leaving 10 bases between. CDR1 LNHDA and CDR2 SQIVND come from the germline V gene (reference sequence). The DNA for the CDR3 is TGTGCCAGTAGTATAGGTGGAGGGTTCACTGAAGCTTTCTTT. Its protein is CASSIGGGFTEAFF.

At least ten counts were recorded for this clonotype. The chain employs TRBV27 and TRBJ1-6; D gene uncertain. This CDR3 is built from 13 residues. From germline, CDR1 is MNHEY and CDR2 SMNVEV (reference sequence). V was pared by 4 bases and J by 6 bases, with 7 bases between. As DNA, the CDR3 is TGTGCCAGCAGTTCTAGCGGTAATTCACCCCTCCACTTT. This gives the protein CASSSSGNSPLHF.

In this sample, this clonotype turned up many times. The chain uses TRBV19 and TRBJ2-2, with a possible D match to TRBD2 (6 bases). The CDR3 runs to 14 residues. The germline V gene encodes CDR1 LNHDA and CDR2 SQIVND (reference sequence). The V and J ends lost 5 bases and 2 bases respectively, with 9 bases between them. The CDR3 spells CASSAGRNTGELFF. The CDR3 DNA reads TGTGCCAGTAGTGCGGGGCGAAACACCGGGGAGCTGTTTTTT.

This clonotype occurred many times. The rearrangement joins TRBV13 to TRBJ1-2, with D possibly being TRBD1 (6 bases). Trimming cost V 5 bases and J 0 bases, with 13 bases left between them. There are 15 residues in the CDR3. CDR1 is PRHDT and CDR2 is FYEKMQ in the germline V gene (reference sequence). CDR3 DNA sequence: TGTGCCAGCAGCGAGGGGGGCACAGCTAACTATGGCTACACCTTC. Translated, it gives CASSEGGTANYGYTF.

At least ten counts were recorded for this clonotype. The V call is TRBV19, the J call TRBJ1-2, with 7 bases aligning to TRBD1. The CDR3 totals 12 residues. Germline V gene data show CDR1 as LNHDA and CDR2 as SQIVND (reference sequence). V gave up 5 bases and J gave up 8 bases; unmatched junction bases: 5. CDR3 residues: CASSPSGGGYTF. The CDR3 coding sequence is TGTGCCAGTAGTCCCTCAGGGGGAGGCTACACCTTC.

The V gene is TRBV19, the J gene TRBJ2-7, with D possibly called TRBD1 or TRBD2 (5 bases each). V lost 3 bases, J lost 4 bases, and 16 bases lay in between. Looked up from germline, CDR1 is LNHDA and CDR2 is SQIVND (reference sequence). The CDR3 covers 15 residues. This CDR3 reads CASSIAGTKGYEQYF. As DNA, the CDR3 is TGTGCCAGTAGTATTGCCGGGACCAAGGGGTACGAGCAGTACTTC.

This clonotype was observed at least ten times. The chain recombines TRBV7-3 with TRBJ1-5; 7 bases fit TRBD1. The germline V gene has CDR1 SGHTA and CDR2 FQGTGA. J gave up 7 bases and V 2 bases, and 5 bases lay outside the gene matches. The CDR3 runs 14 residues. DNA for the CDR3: TGTGCCAGCAGCTTACAACAGGGGATACAGCCCCAGCATTTT. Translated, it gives CASSLQQGIQPQHF.

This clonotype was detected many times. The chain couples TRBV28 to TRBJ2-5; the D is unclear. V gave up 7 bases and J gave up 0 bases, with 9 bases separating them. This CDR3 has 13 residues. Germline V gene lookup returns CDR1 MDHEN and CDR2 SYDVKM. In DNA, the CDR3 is TGTGCCAGCAACCGAGACCACCAAGAGACCCAGTACTTC. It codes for CASNRDHQETQYF. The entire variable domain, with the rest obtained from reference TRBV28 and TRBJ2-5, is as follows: DVKVTQSSRYLVKRTGEKVFLECVQDMDHENMFWYRQDPGLGLRLIYFSYDVKMKEKGDIPEGYSVSREKKERFSLILESASTNQTSMYLCASNRDHQETQYFGPGTRLLVL.

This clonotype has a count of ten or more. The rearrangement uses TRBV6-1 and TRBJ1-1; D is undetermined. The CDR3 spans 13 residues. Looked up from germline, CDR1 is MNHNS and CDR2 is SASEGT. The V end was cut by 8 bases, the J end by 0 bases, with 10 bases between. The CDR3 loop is CASEETLNTEAFF. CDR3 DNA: TGTGCCAGCGAAGAGACACTGAACACTGAAGCTTTCTTT.

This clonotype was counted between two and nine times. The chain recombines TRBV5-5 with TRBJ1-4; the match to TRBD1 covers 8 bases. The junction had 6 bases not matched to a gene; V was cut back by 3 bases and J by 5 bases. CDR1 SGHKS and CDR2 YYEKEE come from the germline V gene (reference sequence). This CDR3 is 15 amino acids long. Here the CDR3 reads CASSSQGARNEKLFF. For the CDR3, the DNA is TGTGCCAGCAGCTCTCAGGGGGCGAGGAATGAAAAACTGTTTTTT.

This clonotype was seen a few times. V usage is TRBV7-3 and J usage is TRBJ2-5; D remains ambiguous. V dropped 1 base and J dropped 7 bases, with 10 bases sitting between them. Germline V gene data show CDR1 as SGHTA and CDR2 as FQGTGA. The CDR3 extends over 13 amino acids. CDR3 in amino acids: CASSLIAGGTQYF. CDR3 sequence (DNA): TGTGCCAGCAGCTTAATTGCCGGTGGGACCCAGTACTTC.

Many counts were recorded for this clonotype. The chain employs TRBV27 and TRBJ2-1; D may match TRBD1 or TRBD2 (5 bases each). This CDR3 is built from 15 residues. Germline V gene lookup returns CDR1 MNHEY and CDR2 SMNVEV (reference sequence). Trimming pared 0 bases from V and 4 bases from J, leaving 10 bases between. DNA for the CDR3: TGTGCCAGCAGTTTATCCGGGACGTTATACAATGAGCAGTTCTTC. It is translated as CASSLSGTLYNEQFF.

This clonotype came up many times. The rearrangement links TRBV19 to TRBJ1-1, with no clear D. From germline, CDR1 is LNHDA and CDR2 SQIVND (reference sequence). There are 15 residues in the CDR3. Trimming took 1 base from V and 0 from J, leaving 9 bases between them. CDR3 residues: CASSIVGTMNTEAFF. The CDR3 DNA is TGTGCCAGTAGTATAGTGGGCACTATGAACACTGAAGCTTTCTTT.

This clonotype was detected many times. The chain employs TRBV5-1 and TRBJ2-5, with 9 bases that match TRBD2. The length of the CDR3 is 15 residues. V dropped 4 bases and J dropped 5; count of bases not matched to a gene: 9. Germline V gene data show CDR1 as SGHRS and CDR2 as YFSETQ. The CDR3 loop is CASSPWTSDGETQYF. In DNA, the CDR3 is TGCGCCAGCAGCCCCTGGACTAGCGATGGGGAGACCCAGTACTTC.

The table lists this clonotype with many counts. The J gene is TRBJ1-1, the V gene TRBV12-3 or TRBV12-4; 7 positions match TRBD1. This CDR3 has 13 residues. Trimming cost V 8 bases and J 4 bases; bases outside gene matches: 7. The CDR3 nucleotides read TGTGCCAGCCAAACTGCAGGGGGCACTGAAGCTTTCTTT. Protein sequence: CASQTAGGTEAFF.

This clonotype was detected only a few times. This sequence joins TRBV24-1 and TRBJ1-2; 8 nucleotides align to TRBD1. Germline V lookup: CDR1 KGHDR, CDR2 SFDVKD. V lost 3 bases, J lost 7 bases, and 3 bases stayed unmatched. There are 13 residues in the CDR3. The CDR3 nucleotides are TGTGCCACCAGTGATGCCAGGGGGCCTGGCTACACCTTC. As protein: CATSDARGPGYTF.

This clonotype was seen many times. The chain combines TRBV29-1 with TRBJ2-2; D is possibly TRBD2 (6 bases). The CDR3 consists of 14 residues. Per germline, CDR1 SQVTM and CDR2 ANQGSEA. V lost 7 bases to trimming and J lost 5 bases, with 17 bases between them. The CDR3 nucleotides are TGCAGCGCCGGAGGAGGGAGCACGACCGGGGAGCTGTTTTTT. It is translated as CSAGGGSTTGELFF.

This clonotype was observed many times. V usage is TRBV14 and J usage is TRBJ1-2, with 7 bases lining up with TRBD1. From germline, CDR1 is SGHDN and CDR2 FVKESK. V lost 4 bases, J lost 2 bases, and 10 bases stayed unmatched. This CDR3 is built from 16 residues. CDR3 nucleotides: TGTGCCAGCAGCCCTCACAGGGGAAAACCAAACTATGGCTACACCTTC. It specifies CASSPHRGKPNYGYTF.

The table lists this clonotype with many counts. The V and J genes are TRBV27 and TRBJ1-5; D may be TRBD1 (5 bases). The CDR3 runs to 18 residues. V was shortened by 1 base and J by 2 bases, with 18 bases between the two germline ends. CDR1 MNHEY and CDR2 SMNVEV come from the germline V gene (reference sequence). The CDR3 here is CASSLLLPGRGGNQPQHF. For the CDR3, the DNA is TGTGCCAGCAGTTTATTGTTACCGGGGAGGGGAGGCAATCAGCCCCAGCATTTT.